Listed below are T cell receptor beta chains from one sample, sequenced in a study of long-term antiretroviral therapy in people with HIV. Only in-frame clones appear in the TCRdb table, and some are missing; sequencing was by immunoSEQ multiplex PCR. The data contain tens of thousands of clones, nearly 90% of them singletons. The sequencing here drew on unsorted PBMCs, taken 1.1 years after starting antiretroviral therapy. The receptor set was obtained from a man younger than 30 with HIV. Each CDR3 is given with its conserved first and last residue. The order of the fields is D gene, clone size, J gene, V gene, CDR3 protein, CDR3 DNA. D genes are given only for firm matches. Not all rows give a size; the values are once, few, many and, for expanded clones, a class.

TRBD1 - TRBJ2-6 TRBV11-2 CASSPWETGGSGANVLTF TGTGCCAGCAGCCCGTGGGAGACAGGGGGCTCTGGGGCCAACGTCCTGACTTTC
- few TRBJ1-1 TRBV9 CASSVEQGTEAFF TGTGCCAGCAGCGTAGAACAAGGCACTGAAGCTTTCTTT
- - TRBJ2-7 TRBV4-1 CASSQSPAGYEQYF TGCGCCAGCAGCCAATCCCCGGCAGGATACGAGCAGTACTTC
TRBD2 once TRBJ2-5 TRBV5-4 CASSPAGGETQYF TGTGCCAGCAGTCCGGCGGGGGGAGAGACCCAGTACTTC
TRBD1 - TRBJ1-1 TRBV4-3 CASRQGGFF TGCGCCAGCAGACAGGGGGGCTTTTTT
- - TRBJ2-1 TRBV7-2 CASSPPGWDNEQFF TGTGCCAGCAGCCCCCCGGGGTGGGACAATGAGCAGTTCTTC
TRBD1 - TRBJ2-5 TRBV27 CASRQGAGETQYF TGTGCCAGTCGACAGGGGGCTGGGGAGACCCAGTACTTC
TRBD2 - TRBJ2-1 TRBV4-2 CASSQEGGTSGRRYNEQFF TGTGCCAGCAGCCAAGAGGGCGGGACTAGCGGGAGGCGATACAATGAGCAGTTCTTC
TRBD1 - TRBJ2-6 TRBV6-4 CASSRDSDLSGANVLTF TGTGCCAGCAGCCGGGACAGTGACCTCTCTGGGGCCAACGTCCTGACTTTC
TRBD1 - TRBJ2-5 TRBV2 CAGRGFETQYF TGTGCCGGCAGGGGGTTTGAGACCCAGTACTTC
- - TRBJ2-7 TRBV18 CASSPAREVYEQYF TGTGCCAGCTCACCCGCAAGAGAGGTCTACGAGCAGTACTTC
TRBD2 - TRBJ2-7 TRBV27 CASSLSAGGPYEQYF TGTGCCAGCAGTTTATCGGCGGGAGGGCCCTACGAGCAGTACTTC
- - TRBJ2-1 TRBV5-1 CASSLVGGSYNEQFF TGCGCCAGCAGCTTGGTTGGGGGTAGCTACAATGAGCAGTTCTTC
- once TRBJ1-1 TRBV20-1 CSAPVGTEAFF TGCAGTGCCCCCGTTGGTACTGAAGCTTTCTTT
- - TRBJ1-1 TRBV29-1 CSVETGSNTEAFF TGCAGCGTTGAGACGGGATCGAACACTGAAGCTTTCTTT
TRBD1 - TRBJ1-1 TRBV7-9 CASSLGTATEAFF TGTGCCAGCAGCCTCGGGACAGCCACTGAAGCTTTCTTT
- - TRBJ1-2 TRBV4-2 CASTSMASGYGYTF TGTGCCAGCACCTCCATGGCATCAGGCTATGGCTACACCTTC
- - TRBJ2-5 TRBV15 CATSRDTQETQYF TGTGCCACCAGCAGAGATACCCAAGAGACCCAGTACTTC
TRBD1 - TRBJ2-6 TRBV5-6 CASSRDRAGANVLTF TGTGCCAGCAGCCGAGACAGGGCTGGGGCCAACGTCCTGACTTTC
- - TRBJ2-7 TRBV5-1 CASSLGQVSDEQYF TGCGCCAGCAGCTTGGGACAGGTTTCTGACGAGCAGTACTTC
TRBD1 medium-sized TRBJ1-4 TRBV18 CASSPNEEDRGLGEKLFF TGTGCCAGCTCACCAAACGAGGAGGACAGGGGGCTGGGGGAAAAACTGTTTTTT
- - TRBJ1-5 TRBV19 CASSMQQGQHQPQHF TGTGCCAGTAGTATGCAACAGGGTCAACATCAGCCCCAGCATTTT
- - TRBJ2-5 TRBV5-5 CASSTQETQYF TGTGCCAGCAGCACCCAAGAGACCCAGTACTTC
- - TRBJ2-7 TRBV12-5 CASGFQVSYEQYF TGTGCTAGTGGTTTTCAGGTTTCGTACGAGCAGTACTTC
- - TRBJ2-7 TRBV5-4 CASSLESSYEQYF TGTGCCAGCAGCTTGGAGAGCTCCTACGAGCAGTACTTC
- - TRBJ2-1 TRBV18 CASSPTARGSYNEQFF TGTGCCAGCTCCCCGACCGCCAGGGGATCCTACAATGAGCAGTTCTTC
- few TRBJ1-5 TRBV18 CASSVGSNQPQHF TGTGCCAGCTCGGTTGGTAGCAATCAGCCCCAGCATTTT
- - TRBJ2-5 TRBV11-1 CASSLAVGGQETQYF TGTGCCAGCAGCTTAGCTGTTGGGGGCCAAGAGACCCAGTACTTC
- few TRBJ2-7 TRBV28 CASSEVKGHYEQYF TGTGCCAGCAGTGAGGTGAAGGGGCACTACGAGCAGTACTTC
TRBD1 - TRBJ2-7 TRBV27 CASSRSGGLLTYEQYF TGTGCCAGCAGTCGCTCAGGGGGCCTGTTAACCTACGAGCAGTACTTC
- - TRBJ2-7 TRBV29-1 CSVRTASYEQYF TGCAGCGTCAGGACAGCATCCTACGAGCAGTACTTC
TRBD1 - TRBJ2-1 TRBV7-7 CASSRDREQEQFF TGTGCTAGCAGCCGCGACAGGGAACAGGAGCAGTTCTTC
- - TRBJ2-1 TRBV5-1 CASSQTMQGIKFF TGCGCCAGCAGCCAGACCATGCAAGGTATCAAGTTCTTC
- - TRBJ1-5 TRBV28 CASSAPSSNQPQHF TGTGCCAGCAGCGCGCCAAGCAGCAATCAGCCCCAGCATTTT
TRBD1 - TRBJ2-7 TRBV9 CASRAGTGVGEQYF TGTGCCAGCAGGGCCGGGACAGGGGTTGGCGAGCAGTACTTC
TRBD1 - TRBJ1-2 TRBV19 CASSPRGTAYTF TGTGCCAGTAGCCCCAGGGGGACAGCTTACACCTTC
- few TRBJ2-7 TRBV28 CASSLYIHEQYF TGTGCCAGCAGTCTCTATATACACGAGCAGTACTTC
TRBD1 - TRBJ1-1 TRBV4-1 CASSQDGGQGGTEAFF TGCGCCAGTAGCCAAGATGGAGGGCAGGGGGGCACTGAAGCTTTCTTT
- - TRBJ2-2 TRBV2 CASSISGVATGSGELFF TGTGCCAGCAGTATATCGGGGGTCGCCACCGGGTCCGGGGAGCTGTTTTTT
- - TRBJ2-5 TRBV7-8 CASSVGLASPQYF TGTGCCAGCAGCGTCGGCCTAGCCTCGCCCCAGTACTTC
- - TRBJ1-1 TRBV4-1 CASTFSVRREDGTEAFF TGCGCCAGCACTTTCTCCGTTCGTAGGGAAGACGGCACTGAAGCTTTCTTT
- - TRBJ2-3 TRBV4-3 CASSQDDYTDTQYF TGCGCCAGCAGCCAAGACGACTACACAGATACGCAGTATTTT
TRBD1 - TRBJ2-3 TRBV5-6 CASSFLRDRGTDTQYF TGTGCCAGCAGCTTTTTAAGGGACAGGGGCACAGATACGCAGTATTTT
- - TRBJ2-7 TRBV6-5 CASRARGRVREQYF TGTGCCAGCAGGGCGCGAGGTCGAGTGCGCGAGCAGTACTTC
- - TRBJ2-1 TRBV11-2 CASRPSGYHEQFF TGTGCCAGCAGACCTTCAGGGTACCATGAGCAGTTCTTC
- - TRBJ1-5 TRBV6-4 CASSESGGNQPQHF TGTGCCAGCAGTGAATCAGGGGGCAATCAGCCCCAGCATTTT
- - TRBJ1-2 TRBV5-8 CASSLGLGDYGYTF TGTGCCAGCAGCTTAGGTCTTGGGGACTATGGCTACACCTTC
- - TRBJ2-2 TRBV2 CASSRWNTGELFF TGTGCCAGCAGTCGTTGGAACACCGGGGAGCTGTTTTTT
- - TRBJ2-1 TRBV5-3 CARSLREIRYNEQFF TGTGCCAGAAGCCTCCGGGAGATTCGCTACAATGAGCAGTTCTTC
TRBD1 - TRBJ1-2 TRBV9 CASSGPVRGQGYTF TGTGCCAGCAGCGGTCCCGTCAGGGGGCAAGGCTACACCTTC
- - TRBJ2-7 TRBV2 CASSGLPLVGGPYEQYF TGTGCCAGCAGTGGTCTCCCACTCGTGGGGGGCCCCTACGAGCAGTACTTC
- - TRBJ1-2 TRBV5-6 CASTPVGGAGGYTF TGTGCCAGCACCCCGGTGGGGGGTGCGGGCGGCTACACCTTC
- - TRBJ1-5 TRBV27 CASRINIGSNQPQHF TGTGCCAGCAGGATAAACATAGGGTCCAATCAGCCCCAGCATTTT